The entry below describes one TCR beta chain. TCRdb independently ran MiXCR on the 5' RACE reads; one entry per CDR3 protein. The sample includes 30,000 to 35,000 distinct CDR3 sequences, roughly 30% of them seen just once. The V gene's germline CDR1 is DFQATT and CDR2 SNEGSKA (reference sequence). Losses at the gene ends were 6 bases for V and 4 bases for J; bases not matched to a gene: 8. This CDR3 has 14 amino acids. Treg sorting used a CD4+CD25+CD127-/low gate. This chain joins TRBV20-1 and TRBJ2-1, with 8 bases fitting TRBD2. The receptor comes from a female donor with breast cancer. Material: tumor-infiltrating Tregs sorted from the breast tumor. The CDR3 loop reads CSASTSGQYNEQFF. Here the CDR3 DNA reads TGCAGTGCATCTACTAGCGGACAGTACAATGAGCAGTTCTTC.